These 6 T cell receptor beta chains were all obtained from the same sample, sequenced in a study of low-dose radiotherapy and immunotherapy resistance in tumors. Time point given: before trial treatment. Primers used for first-strand cDNA, a TRAV- and TRBV-specific set, covered both alpha and beta chains. TCRs underwent 15 to 20 PCR cycles of amplification with a constant-region primer and V-primer adapter. TCRdb independently ran MiXCR on the reads; one entry per CDR3 protein. The sample consists of nearly 95,000 distinct CDR3 sequences, more than 8.5% of them appearing once. Sequencing used PBMCs, obtained before treatment. Receptors originate from a male donor with prostate cancer.

This clonotype was observed at least ten times. This rearrangement joins TRBV5-1 to TRBJ2-3; 11 bases align to TRBD2. CDR3 length: 17 amino acids. CDR1 and CDR2 from the germline V gene are SGHRS and YFSETQ. V dropped 5 bases and J dropped 2; count of bases not matched to a gene: 10. The CDR3 DNA is TGCGCCAGCAGGCCTTTTACTAGCGGGAGTCCCACAGATACGCAGTATTTT. Encoded protein: CASRPFTSGSPTDTQYF. Full variable domain (missing parts from reference TRBV5-1 and TRBJ2-3): KAGVTQTPRYLIKTRGQQVTLSCSPISGHRSVSWYQQTPGQGLQFLFEYFSETQRNKGNFPGRFSGRQFSNSRSEMNVSTLELGDSALYLCASRPFTSGSPTDTQYFGPGTRLTVL.

This clonotype was seen many times. The gene calls are TRBV6-5 and TRBJ1-5, with 8 bases that match TRBD1. The V gene end was trimmed by 5 bases and the J gene end by 1 base; junction bases not matched to a gene: 4. From germline, CDR1 is MNHEY and CDR2 SVGAGI. The CDR3 covers 15 residues. In nucleotides, the CDR3 is TGTGCCAGCAGTCGGGACAGGAGCAGCAATCAGCCCCAGCATTTT. As protein: CASSRDRSSNQPQHF.

V gene TRBV6-5 combines with J gene TRBJ2-7, with 12 bases fitting TRBD1. The V segment lost 6 bases and the J segment 4 bases; nucleotides outside the gene matches: 7. The V gene's germline CDR1 is MNHEY and CDR2 SVGAGI. CDR3 length equals 15 residues. The chain's CDR3 is CASRFGDRGPYEQYF. CDR3 sequence (DNA): TGTGCCAGCAGGTTCGGGGACAGGGGGCCTTACGAGCAGTACTTC.

This clonotype appeared many times. The chain combines TRBV18 with TRBJ2-1; D may match TRBD1 or TRBD2 (6 bases each). Trimming pared 6 bases from V and 9 bases from J, leaving 15 bases between. There are 13 residues in the CDR3. Germline values: CDR1 KGHSH, CDR2 LQKENI. CDR3 in amino acids: CASSSIEGGEQFF. CDR3 bases: TGTGCCAGCTCGTCAATAGAGGGGGGTGAGCAGTTCTTC.

This clonotype was seen many times. This chain joins TRBV6-5 and TRBJ2-2; 11 bases are a match to TRBD1. Per the germline V gene, CDR1 is MNHEY and CDR2 is SVGAGI. With V trimmed by 0 bases and J by 1 base, 1 base remained unmatched. CDR3 length equals 17 residues. The CDR3 bases are TGTGCCAGCAGTTACTCCGGGACAGGGGGGAACACCGGGGAGCTGTTTTTT. This gives the protein CASSYSGTGGNTGELFF.

This clonotype appeared many times. The rearrangement uses TRBV9 and TRBJ2-1; unclear D gene. Germline-derived CDR1 and CDR2 are SGDLS and YYNGEE. The germline V and J ends were trimmed by 0 bases and 6 bases, with 7 bases remaining between them. The CDR3 loop spans 13 amino acids. In DNA, the CDR3 is TGTGCCAGCAGCGTAGGCGGTAGCAATGAGCAGTTCTTC. It is translated as CASSVGGSNEQFF.